One and the same sample provided the 31 T cell receptor beta chains below, sequenced in a study of T cells after yellow fever vaccination. From the 5' RACE reads, TCRdb called clonotypes with MiXCR, one entry per CDR3 protein. The sample contains approximately 93,000 distinct CDR3 sequences, 4.5% to 6% of which appear only once. Here the sequenced sample was CD8+ T cells sorted from PBMCs, taken 10 days after the yellow fever booster vaccination. All receptors come from a man aged 18 to 30 who received the YFV17D yellow fever vaccine.

This chain joins TRBV7-9 and TRBJ2-7; either TRBD1 or TRBD2 may supply D (5 bases each). V was clipped by 4 bases and J by 2 bases, with 6 bases between them. Germline V gives CDR1 SEHNR, CDR2 FQNEAQ (reference sequence). The CDR3 extends over 12 amino acids. As DNA, the CDR3 is TGTGCCAGCAGCTGGGGGACCTACGAGCAGTACGTC. Amino acids: CASSWGTYEQYV.

This chain links TRBV12-3 or TRBV12-4 with TRBJ2-1; 7 bases are a match to TRBD1. The junction had 9 bases not matched to a gene; V was cut back by 8 bases and J by 14 bases. The CDR3 has 11 amino acids. Here the CDR3 DNA reads TGTGCCAGCTGTTACGGACAGGAGGAGTTCTTC. Its protein product is CASCYGQEEFF.

This clonotype turned up a few times. This sequence joins TRBV25-1 and TRBJ1-1; D is perhaps TRBD1 (6 bases). Deletions cut 10 bases from V and 4 bases from J, with 19 bases between. Germline-derived CDR1 and CDR2 are MGHDK and SYGVNS. This CDR3 is built from 14 residues. Here the CDR3 DNA reads TGTGCCACCAGGACAGACAGTTTGAGCACTGAAGCTTTCTTT. It is translated as CATRTDSLSTEAFF. The full variable domain, in which reference TRBV25-1 and TRBJ1-1 provide the parts outside the CDR3, is EADIYQTPRYLVIGTGKKITLECSQTMGHDKMYWYQQDPGMELHLIHYSYGVNSTEKGDLSSESTVSRIRTEHFPLTLESARPSHTSQYLCATRTDSLSTEAFFGQGTRLTVV.

The chain combines TRBV15 with TRBJ2-3; weak D call: TRBD1 (5 bases). CDR3 length: 15 amino acids. Trimming removed 0 bases at V and 0 bases at J, with 7 bases between. CDR1 LNHNV and CDR2 YYDKDF come from the germline V gene (reference sequence). CDR3 amino acids: CATSRERQSTDTQYF. The CDR3 region has the DNA TGTGCCACCAGCAGAGAAAGACAGAGCACAGATACGCAGTATTTT.

V and J are TRBV7-2 and TRBJ2-1; unclear D gene. Germline V gene sequence: CDR1 SGHTA, CDR2 FQGNSA. The CDR3 length is 12 residues. The ends were cut back, 1 base at V and 9 bases at J, with 7 bases in the middle. The CDR3 bases are TGTGCCAGCAGCTTAGTTTGGGCTGAGCAGTTCTTC. Amino acid sequence: CASSLVWAEQFF.

This clonotype was counted ten times or more. Here the CDR3 reads CASSLALRDTQYF. DNA for the CDR3: TGCGCCAGCAGCCTTGCCCTTAGGGATACGCAGTATTTT. The V and J genes are TRBV4-3 and TRBJ2-3, with D unresolved. Germline loops: CDR1 LGHNA, CDR2 YSLEER. Trimming shortened V by 4 bases and J by 6 bases, and 11 bases separated the two germline ends. The CDR3 is made up of 13 amino acids.

This clonotype was detected only a few times. In DNA form, the CDR3 reads TGTGCCAGCAGCTTCGGCCGGCTTAGCACAGATACGCAGTATTTT. It translates to CASSFGRLSTDTQYF. The rearrangement links TRBV5-5 to TRBJ2-3; D remains unclear. This CDR3 is 15 amino acids long. Germline V gene sequence: CDR1 SGHKS, CDR2 YYEKEE (reference sequence). V was pared by 2 bases and J by 0 bases, with 10 bases between.

The chain's CDR3 is CASSSSFDRWTYEQYF. The CDR3 DNA follows: TGCGCCAGCAGCTCCAGCTTTGACAGGTGGACCTACGAGCAGTACTTC. The chain recombines TRBV5-1 with TRBJ2-7; D is possibly TRBD1 (6 bases). Trimming shortened V by 3 bases and J by 2 bases, and 18 bases separated the two germline ends. In germline, CDR1 is SGHRS, CDR2 YFSETQ. The CDR3 spans 16 residues.

This rearrangement joins TRBV28 to TRBJ2-5; TRBD1 matches 7 bases. The V gene's germline CDR1 is MDHEN and CDR2 SYDVKM. V trimming: 4 bases; J trimming: 1 base; junction bases outside the gene matches: 6. The CDR3 consists of 15 residues. The CDR3 sequence is CASSSLGTAQETQYF. The CDR3 bases are TGTGCCAGCAGTTCCCTGGGGACAGCCCAAGAGACCCAGTACTTC.

This clonotype was picked up many times. The V gene is TRBV27, the J gene TRBJ2-1, with no clear D. CDR1 and CDR2 from the germline V gene are MNHEY and SMNVEV (reference sequence). The CDR3 spans 13 residues. The ends were cut back, 3 bases at V and 4 bases at J, with 7 bases in the middle. DNA for the CDR3: TGTGCCAGCAGTTTTGGAGATTACAATGAGCAGTTCTTC. Translated, it gives CASSFGDYNEQFF.

This clonotype came up many times. The chain combines TRBV7-6 with TRBJ2-4, with 7 bases fitting TRBD2. Trimming removed 5 bases from V and 0 bases from J; junction bases left unmatched: 7. This CDR3 has 16 residues. Germline CDR1 is SGHVS and CDR2 is FNYEAQ. The CDR3 protein is CASSPWGGLAKNIQYF. The CDR3 DNA reads TGTGCCAGCAGCCCCTGGGGGGGGTTAGCCAAAAACATTCAGTACTTC.

The chain combines TRBV10-2 with TRBJ2-1; maybe TRBD2 (5 bases). The CDR3 consists of 15 residues. The germline V and J ends were trimmed by 4 bases and 4 bases, with 14 bases remaining between them. Germline CDR1 is WSHSY and CDR2 is SAAADI. The CDR3 reads CASSVGEEVYNEQFF. The CDR3 region has the DNA TGCGCCAGCAGTGTCGGGGAAGAGGTGTACAATGAGCAGTTCTTC.

This clonotype was seen a few times. The chain employs TRBV4-3 and TRBJ1-1; D is ambiguous. The CDR3 runs 15 residues. V lost 0 bases to trimming and J lost 8 bases, with 16 bases between them. CDR1 and CDR2 from the germline V gene are LGHNA and YSLEER. CDR3 sequence: CASSQDRAFDLEAFF. CDR3 in DNA: TGCGCCAGCAGCCAAGACCGGGCCTTTGACCTCGAAGCTTTCTTT.

The V call is TRBV5-4, the J call TRBJ2-3, with TRBD2 as a possible D gene (6 bases). This CDR3 has 15 residues. Per germline, CDR1 SGHNT and CDR2 YYREEE (reference sequence). Between the trimmed V and J ends, which lost 1 base and 2 bases, there was a span of 11 bases. CDR3 amino acids: CASSLRAGTTDTQYF. DNA of the CDR3: TGTGCCAGCAGCTTGAGGGCGGGGACCACAGATACGCAGTATTTT.

The chain employs TRBV11-3 and TRBJ2-2; TRBD1 aligns across 7 bases. V trimming: 4 bases; J trimming: 6 bases; junction bases outside the gene matches: 5. CDR3 length equals 14 residues. The germline CDR1 and CDR2 sequences are SGHNT and YENEEA. CDR3 DNA: TGTGCCAGCAGCTCGGGACAGTTCTCCGGGGAGCTGTTTTTT. This codes for CASSSGQFSGELFF.

This chain links TRBV27 with TRBJ2-7, with 11 bases matching TRBD2. Germline CDR1 MNHEY, CDR2 SMNVEV (reference sequence). The length of the CDR3 is 15 residues. V shed 5 bases and J 2 bases; nucleotides not matched to a gene: 5. CDR3 sequence reads: CASSISGGATYEQYV. The DNA of the CDR3 is TGTGCCAGCAGTATTAGCGGGGGGGCCACCTACGAGCAGTACGTC.

This clonotype has a count of ten or more. The chain combines TRBV5-1 with TRBJ2-5, with D unclear. The CDR3 length is 16 residues. Germline assignment: CDR1 SGHRS and CDR2 YFSETQ. V was cut by 2 bases and J by 0 bases, with 14 bases left in between. Written as DNA, the CDR3 is TGCGCCAGCAGCTTTGACCAAACCACCAACCAAGAGACCCAGTACTTC. It specifies CASSFDQTTNQETQYF.

This clonotype showed up many times. The chain is built from TRBV6-6 and TRBJ1-5; 8 bases match TRBD1. Looked up from germline, CDR1 is MNHNY and CDR2 is SVGAGI (reference sequence). With 6 bases clipped from V and 2 bases from J, the junction kept 9 bases outside the gene matches. CDR3 length: 16 residues. The CDR3 protein is CASSPQGAWGNQPQHF. The CDR3, as DNA: TGTGCCAGCAGCCCCCAGGGGGCTTGGGGCAATCAGCCCCAGCATTTT.

This rearrangement joins TRBV5-4 to TRBJ2-5, with D hard to call. This CDR3 has 13 residues. Looked up from germline, CDR1 is SGHNT and CDR2 is YYREEE (reference sequence). With 2 bases removed from V and 2 bases from J, the gap between germline ends came to 7 bases. CDR3 nucleotides: TGTGCCAGCAGCTTCCCGGATCAAGAGACCCAGTACTTC. Translation: CASSFPDQETQYF.

This clonotype showed up just a few times. V is TRBV19 and J is TRBJ1-2, with D hard to call. This CDR3 spans 16 amino acids. The V end was cut by 7 bases, the J end by 2 bases, with 20 bases between. Germline lookup yields CDR1 LNHDA and CDR2 SQIVND (reference sequence). CDR3 sequence: CASKWDSGSGNYGYTF. The CDR3 DNA reads as TGTGCCAGTAAATGGGATTCCGGGAGCGGGAACTATGGCTACACCTTC. The full variable domain, its missing parts supplied by reference TRBV19 and TRBJ1-2, is DGGITQSPKYLFRKEGQNVTLSCEQNLNHDAMYWYRQDPGQGLRLIYYSQIVNDFQKGDIAEGYSVSREKKESFPLTVTSAQKNPTAFYLCASKWDSGSGNYGYTFGSGTRLTVV.

This clonotype was counted a few times. This CDR3 is CASSARGAGETQYF. CDR3 nucleotide sequence: TGCGCCAGCAGCGCCCGGGGTGCCGGCGAGACCCAGTACTTC. This chain uses TRBV4-3 with TRBJ2-5, with D possibly TRBD2 on 5 matching bases. CDR1 and CDR2 (germline): LGHNA, YSLEER. The V end was cut by 5 bases, the J end by 5 bases, with 15 bases between. The CDR3 length is 14 residues.

This clonotype was seen many times. The chain carries TRBV4-1 and TRBJ1-2; D ambiguous. The CDR3 is 15 residues long. Germline assignment: CDR1 MGHRA and CDR2 YSYEKL. Trimming stripped 4 bases from V and 7 bases from J, with 19 bases between. CDR3 amino acids: CASSPRTGGRVGYTF. CDR3 sequence (DNA): TGCGCCAGCAGCCCTCGGACCGGAGGCCGCGTTGGCTACACCTTC.

This chain connects TRBV19 to TRBJ2-3, with TRBD2 matching over 12 bases. CDR3 length: 18 amino acids. Germline V lookup: CDR1 LNHDA, CDR2 SQIVND (reference sequence). With 5 bases clipped from V and 3 bases from J, the junction kept 12 bases outside the gene matches. The DNA of the CDR3 is TGTGCCAGTAGTTCACTCTTCAGGACTAGCGGGGAGACAGATACGCAGTATTTT. Translated, it gives CASSSLFRTSGETDTQYF.

In this sample, this clonotype turned up many times. The genes are TRBV5-1 and TRBJ2-7; no clear D. This CDR3 is 14 amino acids long. With 4 bases removed from V and 2 bases from J, the gap between germline ends came to 13 bases. Germline-derived CDR1 and CDR2 are SGHRS and YFSETQ. The CDR3 coding sequence is TGCGCCAGCAGCAGCCCAGGACGGACCTACGAGCAGTACTTC. This encodes CASSSPGRTYEQYF.

V and J are TRBV6-2 or TRBV6-3 and TRBJ2-5; D is ambiguous. The CDR3 consists of 11 residues. Germline CDR1 reads MNHEY; CDR2 reads SVGEGT. V was clipped by 6 bases and J by 2 bases, with 4 bases between them. The CDR3: CASRIQETQYF. CDR3 DNA sequence: TGTGCCAGCAGGATACAAGAGACCCAGTACTTC.

This clonotype was seen at least ten times. The rearrangement joins TRBV6-2 or TRBV6-3 to TRBJ2-7, with TRBD2 identical over 7 bases. With V trimmed by 7 bases and J by 5 bases, 11 bases remained unmatched. Germline lookup yields CDR1 MNHEY and CDR2 SVGEGT. The CDR3 sequence is 14 residues long. The CDR3 is CASTTWEGSHEQYV. CDR3 nucleotide sequence: TGTGCCAGCACCACGTGGGAGGGTAGCCACGAGCAGTACGTC.

This clonotype showed up many times. This chain joins TRBV4-1 and TRBJ2-1; D is undetermined. This CDR3 region has 10 residues. V shed 3 bases and J shed 8 bases, with 2 bases lying between them. CDR1 and CDR2 (germline): MGHRA, YSYEKL. This chain's CDR3 is CASSHHEQFF. CDR3 in DNA: TGCGCCAGCAGCCACCATGAGCAGTTCTTC.

The V and J genes are TRBV6-2 or TRBV6-3 and TRBJ2-7; D is unclear. The CDR3 totals 13 residues. The germline V and J ends were trimmed by 6 bases and 4 bases, with 13 bases remaining between them. Germline-derived CDR1 and CDR2 are MNHEY and SVGEGT. The CDR3 nucleotides are TGTGCCAGCAGCAAACTGACCACTTACGAGCAGTACTTC. It specifies CASSKLTTYEQYF.

In this sample, this clonotype turned up a few times. V is TRBV15 and J is TRBJ1-6, with TRBD1 as a possible D gene (6 bases). V gave up 2 bases and J gave up 10 bases, with 9 bases separating them. Germline CDR1 LNHNV, CDR2 YYDKDF (reference sequence). The CDR3 runs 13 residues. DNA of the CDR3: TGTGCCACCAGCAGACAGGGGAGATCACCCCTCCACTTT. As protein: CATSRQGRSPLHF.

The chain uses TRBV29-1 and TRBJ1-2; no firm D call. The V end was cut by 2 bases, the J end by 6 bases, with 10 bases between. Germline CDR1 reads SQVTM; CDR2 reads ANQGSEA. The CDR3 spans 12 residues. The CDR3 sequence: CSVETSEHGYTF. The CDR3, as DNA: TGCAGCGTTGAAACGTCGGAACATGGCTACACCTTC. Variable domain in full (rest from reference TRBV29-1 and TRBJ1-2): SAVISQKPSRDICQRGTSLTIQCQVDSQVTMMFWYRQQPGQSLTLIATANQGSEATYESGFVIDKFPISRPNLTFSTLTVSNMSPEDSSIYLCSVETSEHGYTFGSGTRLTVV.

In its sample, this clonotype was seen a few times. This chain joins TRBV11-2 and TRBJ1-1; TRBD1 agrees at 7 bases. Germline values: CDR1 SGHAT, CDR2 FQNNGV. CDR3 length: 14 residues. V gave up 5 bases and J gave up 4 bases; unmatched junction bases: 7. CDR3 region: CASSDQGVGTEAFF. DNA of the CDR3: TGTGCCAGCAGCGACCAGGGGGTTGGCACTGAAGCTTTCTTT.